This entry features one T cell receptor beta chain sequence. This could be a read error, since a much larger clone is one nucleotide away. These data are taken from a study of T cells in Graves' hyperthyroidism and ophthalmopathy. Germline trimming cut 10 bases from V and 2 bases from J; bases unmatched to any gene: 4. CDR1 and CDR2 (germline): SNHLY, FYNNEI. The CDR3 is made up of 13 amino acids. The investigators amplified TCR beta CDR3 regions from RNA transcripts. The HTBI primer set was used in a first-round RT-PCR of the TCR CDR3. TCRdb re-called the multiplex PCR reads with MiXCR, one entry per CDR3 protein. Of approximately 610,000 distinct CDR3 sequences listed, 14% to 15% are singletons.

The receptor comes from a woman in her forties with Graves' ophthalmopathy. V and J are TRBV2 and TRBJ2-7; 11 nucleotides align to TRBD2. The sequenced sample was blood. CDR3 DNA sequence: TGTGCCACTATAGCGGGAGGGGCCTACGAGCAGTACTTC. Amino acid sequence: CATIAGGAYEQYF. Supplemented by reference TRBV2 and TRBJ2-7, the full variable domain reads EPEVTQTPSHQVTQMGQEVILRCVPISNHLYFYWYRQILGQKVEFLVSFYNNEISEKSEIFDDQFSVERPDGSNFTLKIRSTKLEDSAMYFCATIAGGAYEQYFGPGTRLTVT.